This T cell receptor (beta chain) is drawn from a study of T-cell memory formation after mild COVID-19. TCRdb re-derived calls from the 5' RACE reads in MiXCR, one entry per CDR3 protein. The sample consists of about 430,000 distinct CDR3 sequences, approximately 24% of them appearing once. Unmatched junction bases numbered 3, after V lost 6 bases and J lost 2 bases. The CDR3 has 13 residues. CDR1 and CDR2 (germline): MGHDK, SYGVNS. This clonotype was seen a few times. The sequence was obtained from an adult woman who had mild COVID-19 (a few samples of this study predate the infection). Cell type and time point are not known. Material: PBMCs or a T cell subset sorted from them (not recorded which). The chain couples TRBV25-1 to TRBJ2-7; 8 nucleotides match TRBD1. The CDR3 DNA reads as TGTGCCAGCAGGGGGGACAGGACCTACGAGCAGTACTTC. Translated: CASRGDRTYEQYF.